The sample holds a few counts of the clone carrying this TCR beta chain. These data are taken from a study of T cell repertoires in cytomegalovirus infection. The CDR3 sequence is 11 residues long. V gave up 7 bases and J gave up 4 bases, with 6 bases separating them. TCRdb re-called the reads with MiXCR, one entry per CDR3 protein. The sample shows about 360,000 distinct CDR3 sequences, over 15% of them seen only once. V and J are TRBV12-3 or TRBV12-4 and TRBJ2-3, with D hard to call. The sequence derives from a human donor in good health (CMV status not recorded). Some clones in this sample may be carry-over from other donors' samples. The specimen was PBMCs. CDR3 sequence: CASMGADTQYF. For the CDR3, the DNA is TGTGCCAGCATGGGCGCAGATACGCAGTATTTT.